These 20 T cell receptor beta chains were all obtained from the same sample, sequenced in a study of persistence of HIV-infected CD4 T cells. The immunoSEQ assay was version 4, run in survey mode. The protocol was immunoSEQ multiplex PCR, while the TCRdb copy is restricted to in-frame clones and leaves out a portion. The sample records some 31,000 clones, roughly four fifths being singletons. The antigens these receptors bind are not known. Stimulation used 8.5 to 10 ug/mL lysate from CMV-infected fibroblasts. Sorted nonresponding memory CD4+ T cells were CD40L-negative, CD69-negative, CD45RO-high. Sample: CD4+ T cells sorted from PBMCs after approximately 20-hour stimulation, taken from a patient who received antiretroviral therapy. All receptors derive from an adult man with HIV who was CMV-seropositive.

This chain links TRBV20-1 with TRBJ2-1, with a possible D match to TRBD1 (5 bases). The V end lost 3 bases, the J end lost 12 bases, and 12 bases lay between the germline ends. CDR1 and CDR2 (germline): DFQATT, SNEGSKA (reference sequence). This CDR3 is built from 11 residues. The CDR3 sequence is CSASLTTVQFF. CDR3 bases: TGCAGTGCTAGCCTTACGACAGTGCAGTTCTTC.

The chain recombines TRBV25-1 with TRBJ1-6; no definite D call. Trimming pared 4 bases from V and 10 bases from J, leaving 14 bases between. The V gene's germline CDR1 is MGHDK and CDR2 SYGVNS. This CDR3 has 14 amino acids. The CDR3 spells CASSVGSRGSPLHF. In DNA, the CDR3 is TGTGCCAGCAGTGTGGGCAGTAGAGGATCACCCCTCCACTTT.

J is TRBJ1-5 and V is TRBV18; D not resolved. The CDR3 sequence is 13 residues long. V was clipped by 3 bases and J by 4 bases, with 7 bases between them. Germline V gene lookup returns CDR1 KGHSH and CDR2 LQKENI. CDR3 loop: CASSPDENQPQHF. CDR3 nucleotide sequence: TGTGCCAGCTCACCCGATGAAAATCAGCCCCAGCATTTT. Supplemented by reference TRBV18 and TRBJ1-5, the full variable domain reads NAGVMQNPRHLVRRRGQEARLRCSPMKGHSHVYWYRQLPEEGLKFMVYLQKENIIDESGMPKERFSAEFPKEGPSILRIQQVVRGDSAAYFCASSPDENQPQHFGDGTRLSIL.

This clone has a single count. The chain is built from TRBV7-9 and TRBJ2-1, with a tentative D call TRBD2 (6 bases). V dropped 7 bases and J dropped 0 bases, with 10 bases sitting between them. Germline loops: CDR1 SEHNR, CDR2 FQNEAQ (reference sequence). This CDR3 contains 14 residues. As DNA, the CDR3 is TGTGCCAGCAACCGGGGGAGCTCCTACAATGAGCAGTTCTTC. This codes for CASNRGSSYNEQFF.

The J gene is TRBJ1-5, the V gene TRBV7-6, with D perhaps TRBD1 (5 bases). The CDR3 length is 16 residues. CDR1 is SGHVS and CDR2 is FNYEAQ in the germline V gene. V was clipped by 1 base and J by 2 bases, with 12 bases between them. CDR3 protein: CASSLGGGEGNQPQHF. CDR3 nucleotide sequence: TGTGCCAGCAGCTTAGGTGGGGGGGAGGGCAATCAGCCCCAGCATTTT.

A single count supports this clone. This chain connects TRBV7-2 to TRBJ2-1; 7 positions match TRBD1. Germline trimming cut 1 base from V and 8 bases from J; bases unmatched to any gene: 2. CDR1 and CDR2 (germline): SGHTA, FQGNSA. CDR3 length equals 13 residues. Written as DNA, the CDR3 is TGTGCCAGCAGCTTAGATCAGGGGGATGAGCAGTTCTTC. It codes for CASSLDQGDEQFF.

In its sample, this clone was seen once. CDR3: CASSYGGELFF. In nucleotides, the CDR3 is TGTGCCAGCAGTTATGGCGGGGAGCTGTTTTTT. The rearrangement links TRBV6-4 to TRBJ2-2; no clear D gene. V was clipped by 5 bases and J by 7 bases, with 5 bases between them. Germline lookup yields CDR1 MRHNA and CDR2 SNTAGT. The length of the CDR3 is 11 residues.

The J gene is TRBJ2-1, the V gene TRBV4-1; 10 nucleotides line up with TRBD2. After removal of 0 bases from V and 6 bases from J, the junction contained 5 bases not matched to a gene. This CDR3 is built from 16 residues. Germline V gene sequence: CDR1 MGHRA, CDR2 YSYEKL. The CDR3 reads CASSQEGSGGANEQFF. CDR3 coding DNA: TGCGCCAGCAGCCAAGAAGGCAGCGGGGGGGCCAATGAGCAGTTCTTC.

The rearrangement joins TRBV7-2 to TRBJ2-7; TRBD2 aligns across 9 bases. The V gene end was trimmed by 1 base and the J gene end by 2 bases; junction bases not matched to a gene: 3. Germline CDR1 reads SGHTA; CDR2 reads FQGNSA. The CDR3 sequence is 15 residues long. The CDR3 loop is CASSLGGGGTYEQYF. In DNA, the CDR3 is TGTGCCAGCAGCTTAGGCGGGGGGGGAACCTACGAGCAGTACTTC. The full variable domain, in which reference TRBV7-2 and TRBJ2-7 provide the parts outside the CDR3, is GAGVSQSPSNKVTEKGKDVELRCDPISGHTALYWYRQSLGQGLEFLIYFQGNSAPDKSGLPSDRFSAERTGGSVSTLTIQRTQQEDSAVYLCASSLGGGGTYEQYFGPGTRLTVT.

Only one count was recorded for this clone. The chain joins TRBV11-3 to TRBJ2-1; D remains ambiguous. The CDR3 spans 12 residues. Germline CDR1 SGHNT, CDR2 YENEEA. Between the trimmed V and J ends, which lost 5 bases and 10 bases, there was a span of 12 bases. CDR3 region: CASSENAAEQFF. CDR3 nucleotides: TGTGCCAGCAGCGAGAACGCGGCGGAGCAGTTCTTC.

J is TRBJ2-7 and V is TRBV10-3; TRBD1 is a possible D gene (5 bases). The CDR3 extends over 14 amino acids. V lost 11 bases and J lost 0, with 17 bases in between. The germline V gene has CDR1 ENHRY and CDR2 SYGVKD. CDR3 sequence reads: CASSPGKNSYEQYF. DNA of the CDR3: TGTGCCTCCTCCCCAGGGAAGAACTCCTACGAGCAGTACTTC.

This chain uses TRBV7-6 with TRBJ1-1; no clear D. V gave up 1 base and J gave up 2 bases, with 8 bases separating them. The CDR3 sequence is 14 residues long. Per the germline V gene, CDR1 is SGHVS and CDR2 is FNYEAQ. The CDR3 DNA reads as TGTGCCAGCAGCTTAGAACGGACCAACACTGAAGCTTTCTTT. Encoded protein: CASSLERTNTEAFF.

This chain uses TRBV28 with TRBJ1-2; 8 bases line up with TRBD1. The germline CDR1 and CDR2 sequences are MDHEN and SYDVKM. This CDR3 region has 16 residues. V lost 3 bases, J lost 5 bases, and 11 bases stayed unmatched. The CDR3 loop reads CASSLGQGAFGYGYTF. As DNA, the CDR3 is TGTGCCAGCAGTTTGGGCCAGGGGGCCTTTGGATATGGCTACACCTTC.

The rearrangement links TRBV5-1 to TRBJ1-2; D is perhaps TRBD1 (6 bases). The CDR3 is 12 amino acids. The germline gives CDR1 SGHRS, CDR2 YFSETQ. V lost 5 bases, J lost 6 bases, and 11 bases lay in between. CDR3 in DNA: TGCGCCAGCAGTACAGGGATGGATGGCTACACCTTC. Translation gives CASSTGMDGYTF.

V usage is TRBV19 and J usage is TRBJ2-6; D uncertain. The CDR3 has 15 residues. Germline lookup yields CDR1 LNHDA and CDR2 SQIVND (reference sequence). V lost 7 bases, J lost 0 bases, and 10 bases lay in between. The CDR3 loop is CASIGHSSGANVLTF. CDR3 DNA: TGTGCCAGTATCGGCCACAGCTCTGGGGCCAACGTCCTGACTTTC.

The chain has TRBV27 and TRBJ2-5, with 11 bases lining up with TRBD2. The CDR3 has 17 residues. V shed 5 bases, J shed 2 bases, and the junction held 10 bases outside the gene matches. The germline V gene encodes CDR1 MNHEY and CDR2 SMNVEV (reference sequence). The CDR3: CASSPRASGGSQETQYF. In DNA, the CDR3 is TGTGCCAGCAGTCCACGGGCTAGCGGGGGGTCACAAGAGACCCAGTACTTC.

The V gene is TRBV27, the J gene TRBJ1-1; D unresolved. V was shortened by 3 bases and J by 0 bases, with 11 bases between the two germline ends. Per the germline V gene, CDR1 is MNHEY and CDR2 is SMNVEV (reference sequence). This CDR3 spans 15 amino acids. The CDR3 DNA reads TGTGCCAGCAGTTTTCGGCAGCGCATGAACACTGAAGCTTTCTTT. It encodes CASSFRQRMNTEAFF.

V is TRBV18 and J is TRBJ1-1, with D perhaps matching TRBD1 (5 bases). Trimming removed 3 bases from V and 0 bases from J, with 8 bases in between. Looked up from germline, CDR1 is KGHSH and CDR2 is LQKENI. The CDR3 is 14 amino acids. The CDR3 is CASSPTGLNTEAFF. In DNA, the CDR3 is TGTGCCAGCTCACCTACGGGGCTGAACACTGAAGCTTTCTTT.

This rearrangement joins TRBV27 to TRBJ1-3, with D maybe TRBD1 (6 bases). Germline CDR1 MNHEY, CDR2 SMNVEV (reference sequence). CDR3 length: 16 amino acids. Trimming took off 2 bases at V and 3 bases at J, with 14 bases between the two ends. CDR3 nucleotide sequence: TGTGCCAGCAGTTTAACTATACAGGGCAGTGGAAACACCATATATTTT. Amino acids: CASSLTIQGSGNTIYF.

This rearrangement joins TRBV18 to TRBJ2-6; D unresolved. V lost 2 bases, J lost 0 bases, and 8 bases lay in between. The CDR3 covers 16 residues. Germline V gene data show CDR1 as KGHSH and CDR2 as LQKENI. CDR3 sequence (DNA): TGTGCCAGCTCACCAAGTCCGCGCTCTGGGGCCAACGTCCTGACTTTC. This encodes CASSPSPRSGANVLTF.